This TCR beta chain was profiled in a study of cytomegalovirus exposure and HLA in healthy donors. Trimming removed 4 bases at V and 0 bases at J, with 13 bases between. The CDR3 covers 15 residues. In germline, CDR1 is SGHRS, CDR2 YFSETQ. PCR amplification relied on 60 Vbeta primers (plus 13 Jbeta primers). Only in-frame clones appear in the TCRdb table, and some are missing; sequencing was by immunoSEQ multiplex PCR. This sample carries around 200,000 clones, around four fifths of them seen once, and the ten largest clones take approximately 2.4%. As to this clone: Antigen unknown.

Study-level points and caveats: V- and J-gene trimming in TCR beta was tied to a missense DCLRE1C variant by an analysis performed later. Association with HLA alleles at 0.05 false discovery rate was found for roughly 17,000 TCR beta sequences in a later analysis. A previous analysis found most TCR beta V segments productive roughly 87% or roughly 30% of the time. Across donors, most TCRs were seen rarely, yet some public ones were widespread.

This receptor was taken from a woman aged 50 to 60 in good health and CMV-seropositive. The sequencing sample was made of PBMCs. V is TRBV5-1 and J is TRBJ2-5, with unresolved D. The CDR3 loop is CASSPLGEYQETQYF. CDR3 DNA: TGCGCCAGCAGCCCCCTTGGAGAGTACCAAGAGACCCAGTACTTC.